This T cell receptor beta chain came from a study of blood T cell repertoires in COVID-19. Profiled with immunoSEQ multiplex PCR; TCRdb holds only in-frame clones, not every one. The repertoire holds some 180,000 clones, with about four fifths as singletons. This clone was counted a single time. V shed 3 bases, J shed 4 bases, and the junction held 2 bases outside the gene matches. Germline CDR1 MGHRA, CDR2 YSYEKL. The CDR3 has 15 residues. The TCR was taken from a man in his sixties with acute or convalescent COVID-19. The chain recombines TRBV4-1 with TRBJ2-2; 10 nucleotides align to TRBD1. The sequenced sample consisted of peripheral blood. In DNA, the CDR3 is TGCGCCAGCAGCCACGGACAGGGGGGCACCGGGGAGCTGTTTTTT. Protein product: CASSHGQGGTGELFF.